This T cell receptor (beta chain) was found in a study of blood T cell repertoires in COVID-19. The CDR3 runs to 15 residues. Trimming took 3 bases from V and 4 from J; bases not matched to a gene: 8. CDR1 and CDR2 (germline): LNHDA, SQIVND (reference sequence). This clone was counted once. The method was immunoSEQ multiplex PCR; TCRdb's version includes in-frame clones alone and lacks a portion of them. The sample lists over 55,000 clones, around 90% occurring once. The origin of this receptor is a human donor in a cohort sampled during active COVID-19. The specimen sequenced was peripheral blood. V is TRBV19 and J is TRBJ2-7; 8 bases agree with TRBD1. Here the CDR3 DNA reads TGTGCCAGTAGTATGGCCGGGACAGGTCCTTACGAGCAGTACTTC. Translated, it gives CASSMAGTGPYEQYF.